This TCR beta chain was retrieved from a study of shared clonotypes between healthy human individuals. As for the study in general: Each donor's CD8 memory used one plate, CD8 naive two, each CD4 subset three.

CD45RO-negative cells were positively selected for CCR7, leaving out terminally differentiated effector memory CD45RA+ cells. The protocol was immunoSEQ multiplex PCR, while the TCRdb copy is restricted to in-frame clones and leaves out a portion. The profile shows more than 2 million clones, about 95% of them singletons. The CDR3 has 15 residues. Germline V gene lookup returns CDR1 SEHNR and CDR2 FQNEAQ (reference sequence). V lost 8 bases, J lost 6 bases, and 16 bases stayed unmatched. This rearrangement joins TRBV7-9 to TRBJ2-7, with 7 bases aligning to TRBD1. The sample taken for sequencing was naive CD8+ T cells sorted from blood. The sequence was collected from a man between 18 and 29 years old in good health. The CDR3 coding sequence is TGTGCCAGCGCTCCTAGACAGGGAGAAGGACCCGAGCAGTACTTC. Protein sequence: CASAPRQGEGPEQYF. Based on the CDR3 plus reference TRBV7-9 and TRBJ2-7, the full variable domain is DTGVSQNPRHKITKRGQNVTFRCDPISEHNRLYWYRQTLGQGPEFLTYFQNEAQLEKSRLLSDRFSAERPKGSFSTLEIQRTEQGDSAMYLCASAPRQGEGPEQYFGPGTRLTVT.